A single T cell receptor (beta chain) is shown here with its context. Antigen: not known. An end of the junction does not agree with germline; a read error may underlie this. Germline loops: CDR1 SGHTA, CDR2 FQGNSA. CDR3 size: 17 residues. This sample is part of a study of post-analysis software for immune sequencing data. Study-level points and caveats: With TRBV5-6, TRBV5-1 and TRBV20-1 included, 4 to 6 TRBV segments were more frequent in patients than in controls.

TCR beta cDNA libraries had unique molecular identifiers. TCRdb reanalysed the PCR reads using MiXCR and keeps one entry per CDR3 protein. The sample carries around 150,000 distinct CDR3 sequences, roughly 34% recorded once. This chain links TRBV7-2 with TRBJ2-1, with 10 bases that match TRBD2. This receptor was identified in a girl between 5 and 17 years old with multiple sclerosis. Material: blood, obtained after autologous hematopoietic stem cell transplantation. DNA of the CDR3: TGTGTCAGCAGCTTAGGCCCAGCGGGAGGGCCAGGTTATGAGCAGTTCTTC. It translates to CVSSLGPAGGPGYEQFF.